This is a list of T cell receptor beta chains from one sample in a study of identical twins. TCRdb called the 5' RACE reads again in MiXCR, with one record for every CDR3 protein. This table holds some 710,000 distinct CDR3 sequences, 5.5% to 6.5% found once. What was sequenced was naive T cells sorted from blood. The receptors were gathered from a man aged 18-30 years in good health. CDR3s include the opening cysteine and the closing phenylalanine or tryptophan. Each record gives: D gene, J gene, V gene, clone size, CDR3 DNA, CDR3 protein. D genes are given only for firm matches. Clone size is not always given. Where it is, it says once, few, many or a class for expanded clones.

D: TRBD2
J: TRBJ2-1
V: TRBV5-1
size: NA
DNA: TGCGCCAGCAGCTTAACTAGCGGGAGCGAGCGTGAGCAGTTCTTC
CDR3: CASSLTSGSEREQFF

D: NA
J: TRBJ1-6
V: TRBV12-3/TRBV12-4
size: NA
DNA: TGTGCCAGCAGTTTGTTAACCCCTAGCTCCTATAATTCACCCCTCCACTTT
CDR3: CASSLLTPSSYNSPLHF

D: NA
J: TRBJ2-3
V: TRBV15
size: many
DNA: TGTGCCACCAGCGAGATTAGCACAGATACGCAGTATTTT
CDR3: CATSEISTDTQYF

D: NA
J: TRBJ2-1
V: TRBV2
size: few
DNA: TGTGCCAGCAAGTCGACAGGTTCCTACAATGAGCAGTTCTTC
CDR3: CASKSTGSYNEQFF

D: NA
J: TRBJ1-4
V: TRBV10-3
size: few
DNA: TGTGCCATCAGTGAAGGCCGGGGAAAACTGTTTTTT
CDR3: CAISEGRGKLFF

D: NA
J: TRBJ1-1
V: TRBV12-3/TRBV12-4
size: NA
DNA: TGTGCCAGCAGTTACCCAGCCGGGACGGCGAACACTGAAGCTTTCTTT
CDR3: CASSYPAGTANTEAFF

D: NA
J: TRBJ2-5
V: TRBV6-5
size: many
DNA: TGTGCCAGCAGTTACTTTGGGTATGGGGAGACCCAGTACTTC
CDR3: CASSYFGYGETQYF

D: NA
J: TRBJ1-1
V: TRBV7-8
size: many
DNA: TGTGCCAGCGGTTCACCAGTGGAAGCTTTCTTT
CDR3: CASGSPVEAFF

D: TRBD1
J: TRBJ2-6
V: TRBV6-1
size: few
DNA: TGTGCCACCTCACCACAGGGGGCCACGGGGGCCAACGTCCTGACTTTC
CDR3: CATSPQGATGANVLTF

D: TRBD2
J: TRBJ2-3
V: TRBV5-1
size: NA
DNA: TGCGCCAGCAGCTTTGCCCCGGGACTAGCGGGAGTAATTGGGACAGCAGATACGCAGTATTTT
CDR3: CASSFAPGLAGVIGTADTQYF

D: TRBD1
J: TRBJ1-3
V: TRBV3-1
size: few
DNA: TGTGCCAGCAGCCTTACTTCGGGACAGTATACTGGAAACACCATATATTTT
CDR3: CASSLTSGQYTGNTIYF

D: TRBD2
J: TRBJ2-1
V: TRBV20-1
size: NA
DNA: TGCAGTGCTATGTACCTAGCGGGGAAGTACAATGAGCAGTTCTTC
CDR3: CSAMYLAGKYNEQFF

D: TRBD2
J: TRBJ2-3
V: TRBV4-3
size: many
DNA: TGCGCCAGCAGCCAAGGACTAGCGGGAGCTCGCTGGCAGTATTTT
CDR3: CASSQGLAGARWQYF

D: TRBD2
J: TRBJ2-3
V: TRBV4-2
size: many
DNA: TGTGCCAGCACTAAGGGACTAGCGGGAGCGTTGGATACGCAGTATTTT
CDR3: CASTKGLAGALDTQYF

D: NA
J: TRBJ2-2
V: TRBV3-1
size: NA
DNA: TGTGCCAGCAGCCAATTGAGGAACACCGGGGAGCTGTTTTTT
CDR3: CASSQLRNTGELFF

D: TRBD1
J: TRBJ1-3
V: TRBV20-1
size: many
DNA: TGCAGTGCTACTACAGGGGAACTAATTGGAAACACCATATATTTT
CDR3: CSATTGELIGNTIYF

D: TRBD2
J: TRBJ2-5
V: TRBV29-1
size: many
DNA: TGCAGCGTGAGCGGGAGGGTCTTCCGGGAGACCCAGTACTTC
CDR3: CSVSGRVFRETQYF

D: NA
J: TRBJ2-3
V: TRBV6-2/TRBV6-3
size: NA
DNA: TGTGCCAGCAGTTACTCGAGGACAGCGGGATGGGCGGATACGCAGTATTTT
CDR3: CASSYSRTAGWADTQYF

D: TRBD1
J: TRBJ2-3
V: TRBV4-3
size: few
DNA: TGCGCCAGCAGCCAAGCGGACAGGGATCTGTCTACGCAGTATTTT
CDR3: CASSQADRDLSTQYF

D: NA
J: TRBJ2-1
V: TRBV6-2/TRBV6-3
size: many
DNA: TGTGCCAGCAGACTCCTCTCCGGGACGTACAATGAGCAGTTCTTC
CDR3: CASRLLSGTYNEQFF

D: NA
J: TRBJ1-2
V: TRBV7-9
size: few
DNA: TGTGCCAGCAGTGGGGGGGGGAAGAGTAACTATGGCTACACCTTC
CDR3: CASSGGGKSNYGYTF

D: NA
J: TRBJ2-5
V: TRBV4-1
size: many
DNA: TGCGCCAGCAGCCAAGTGGGACGACAAGAGACCCAGTACTTC
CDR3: CASSQVGRQETQYF

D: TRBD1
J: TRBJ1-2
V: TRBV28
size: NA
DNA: TGTGCCAGCAGTCTTCCGGACAGGCCCGGGAGGGGCTACACCTTC
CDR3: CASSLPDRPGRGYTF

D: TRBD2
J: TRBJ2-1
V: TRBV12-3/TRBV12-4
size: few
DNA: TGTGCCAGCACCATCACGTGGCGGGAGGCATCCTACAATGAGCAGTTCTTC
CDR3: CASTITWREASYNEQFF

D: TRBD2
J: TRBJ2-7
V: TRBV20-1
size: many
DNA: TGCAGTGCTATTCGACAAGCGGGAGACGAGCAGTACTTC
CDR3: CSAIRQAGDEQYF

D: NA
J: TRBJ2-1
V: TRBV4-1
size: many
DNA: TGCGCCAGCAGCCAAGACCCCTACAATGAGCAGTTCTTC
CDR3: CASSQDPYNEQFF

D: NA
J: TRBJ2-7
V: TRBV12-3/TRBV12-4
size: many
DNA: TGTGCCAGCACCACGGCTGCCTACGAGCAGTACTTC
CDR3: CASTTAAYEQYF

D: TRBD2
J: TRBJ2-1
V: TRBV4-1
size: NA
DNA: TGCGCCAGCAGCCAAGAGGCGGGAGGGGGCAATGAGCAGTTCTTC
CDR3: CASSQEAGGGNEQFF

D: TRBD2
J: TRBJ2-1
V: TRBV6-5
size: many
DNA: TGTGCCAGCAGTTACGGGCGGGAGGGCCCAAATGAGCAGTTCTTC
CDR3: CASSYGREGPNEQFF

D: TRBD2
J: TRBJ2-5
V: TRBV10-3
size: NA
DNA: TGTGCCATCCTAATTAGCGGGAGGGTCCAAGAGACCCAGTACTTC
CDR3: CAILISGRVQETQYF

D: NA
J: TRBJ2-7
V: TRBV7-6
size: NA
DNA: TGTGCCAGCAGCCTAGCCGGGGGCCAGGGCCCCTACGAGCAGTACTTC
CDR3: CASSLAGGQGPYEQYF

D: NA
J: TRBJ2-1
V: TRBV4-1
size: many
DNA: TGCGCCAGCAGCCAAGATCTCCAGACAGCCTACAATGAGCAGTTCTTC
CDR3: CASSQDLQTAYNEQFF

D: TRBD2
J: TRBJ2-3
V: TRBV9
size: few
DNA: TGTGCCAGCAGCGCAAACGTCCGCGGGAGATACTCAGATACGCAGTATTTT
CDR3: CASSANVRGRYSDTQYF

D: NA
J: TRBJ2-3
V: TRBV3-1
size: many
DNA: TGTGCCAGCAGCCAAGTGGTGAGCACAGATACGCAGTATTTT
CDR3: CASSQVVSTDTQYF

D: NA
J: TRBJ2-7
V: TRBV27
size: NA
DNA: TGTGCCAGCAGACCCATTGGGGAGTGGGGCGAGCAGTACTTC
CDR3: CASRPIGEWGEQYF

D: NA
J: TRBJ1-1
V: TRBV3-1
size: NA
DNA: TGTGCCAGCAGCCAAGTAGGGGAAGCTTTCTTT
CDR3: CASSQVGEAFF

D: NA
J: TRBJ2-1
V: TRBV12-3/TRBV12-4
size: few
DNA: TGTGCCAGCAGCCCTGGCACTAGCTCGGTTGTTAATGAGCAGTTCTTC
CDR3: CASSPGTSSVVNEQFF

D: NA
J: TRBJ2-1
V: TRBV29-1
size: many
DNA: TGCAGCGTGACCCACACGAGCTCCTACAATGAGCAGTTCTTC
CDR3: CSVTHTSSYNEQFF

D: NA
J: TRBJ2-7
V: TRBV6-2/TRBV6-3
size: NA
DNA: TGTGCCAGTCGTGGGGTATCCTACGAGCAGTACTTC
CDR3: CASRGVSYEQYF

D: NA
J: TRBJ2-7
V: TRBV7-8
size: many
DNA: TGTGCCAGCTTGGGGGGTTCCTACGAGCAGTACTTC
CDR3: CASLGGSYEQYF

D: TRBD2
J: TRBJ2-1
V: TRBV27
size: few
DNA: TGTGCCAGCAGTTTACCCCCCGGGGGGAATGAGCAGTTCTTC
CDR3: CASSLPPGGNEQFF

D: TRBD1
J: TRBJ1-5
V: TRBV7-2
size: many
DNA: TGTGCCAGCAGCTTAAGACAGGGAAGTCAGCCCCAGCATTTT
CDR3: CASSLRQGSQPQHF

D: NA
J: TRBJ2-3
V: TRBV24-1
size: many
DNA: TGTGCCACCAGTGATTTCACTATAGATACGCAGTATTTT
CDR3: CATSDFTIDTQYF

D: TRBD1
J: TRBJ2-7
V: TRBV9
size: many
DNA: TGTGCCAGCAGCGTAGAAACAGGGGGCATCTACGAGCAGTACTTC
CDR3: CASSVETGGIYEQYF

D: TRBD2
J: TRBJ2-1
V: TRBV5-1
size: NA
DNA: TGCGCCAGCAGCTTTTCTAGCGGGAAATCCTACAATGAGCAGTTCTTC
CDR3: CASSFSSGKSYNEQFF

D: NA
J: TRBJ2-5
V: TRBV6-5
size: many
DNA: TGTGCCAGCAGTTACAAGGGTCAGGGGCGAGAGACCCAGTACTTC
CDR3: CASSYKGQGRETQYF

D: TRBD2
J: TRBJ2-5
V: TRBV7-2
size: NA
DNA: TGTGCCAGCAGCTTAAGAGCTAGCGGAGTGATACAAGAGACCCAGTACTTC
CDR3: CASSLRASGVIQETQYF

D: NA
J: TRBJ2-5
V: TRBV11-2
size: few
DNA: TGTGCCAGCAGCTTAGAGGTGGTGGAGACCCAGTACTTC
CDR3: CASSLEVVETQYF

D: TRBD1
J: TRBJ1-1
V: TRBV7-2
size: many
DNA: TGTGCCAGCAGCCCCACCGGACAGGTGCCTGAAGCTTTCTTT
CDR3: CASSPTGQVPEAFF

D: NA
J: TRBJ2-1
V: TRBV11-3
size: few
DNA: TGTGCCAGCAGCTTAATCACCGGGACATACTCCTACAATGAGCAGTTCTTC
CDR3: CASSLITGTYSYNEQFF

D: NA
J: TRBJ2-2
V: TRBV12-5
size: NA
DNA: TGTGCTAGTGGTTTTATGTCGGGAGCCGGGGAGCTGTTTTTT
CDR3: CASGFMSGAGELFF

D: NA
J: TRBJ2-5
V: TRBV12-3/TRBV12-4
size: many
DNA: TGTGCCAGCAGTTTGGCCCAAGGATGGAGGGAGACCCAGTACTTC
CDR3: CASSLAQGWRETQYF

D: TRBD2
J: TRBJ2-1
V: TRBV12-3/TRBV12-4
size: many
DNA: TGTGCCAGCAGGTTAACTAGCGGGAGGGCGAATGAGCAGTTCTTC
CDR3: CASRLTSGRANEQFF

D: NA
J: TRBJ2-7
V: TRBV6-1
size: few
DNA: TGTGCCAGCAGCCAAGACCAGACCTACGAGCAGTACTTC
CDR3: CASSQDQTYEQYF